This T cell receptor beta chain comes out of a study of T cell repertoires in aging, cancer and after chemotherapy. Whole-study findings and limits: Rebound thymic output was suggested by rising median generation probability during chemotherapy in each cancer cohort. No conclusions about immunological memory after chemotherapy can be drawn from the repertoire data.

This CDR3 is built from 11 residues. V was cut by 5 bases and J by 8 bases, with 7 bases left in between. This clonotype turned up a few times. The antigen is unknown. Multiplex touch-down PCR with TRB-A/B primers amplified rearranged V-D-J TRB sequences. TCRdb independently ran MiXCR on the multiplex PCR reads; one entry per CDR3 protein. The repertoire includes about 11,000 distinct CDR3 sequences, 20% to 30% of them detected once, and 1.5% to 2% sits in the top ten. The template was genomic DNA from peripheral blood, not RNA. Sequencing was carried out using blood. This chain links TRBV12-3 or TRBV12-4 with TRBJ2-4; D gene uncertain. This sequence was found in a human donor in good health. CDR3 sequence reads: CASSETDIQYF. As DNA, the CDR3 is TGTGCCAGCAGTGAGACGGACATTCAGTACTTC.